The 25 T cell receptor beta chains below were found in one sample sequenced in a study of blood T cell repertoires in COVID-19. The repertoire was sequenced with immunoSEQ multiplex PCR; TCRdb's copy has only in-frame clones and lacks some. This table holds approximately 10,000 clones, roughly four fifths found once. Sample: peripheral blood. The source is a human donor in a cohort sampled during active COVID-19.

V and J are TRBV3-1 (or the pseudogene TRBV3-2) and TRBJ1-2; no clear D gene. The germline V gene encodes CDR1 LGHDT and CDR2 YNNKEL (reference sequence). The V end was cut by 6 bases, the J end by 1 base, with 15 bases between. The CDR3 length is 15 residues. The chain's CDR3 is CASRPGPTNNYGYTF. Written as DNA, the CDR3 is TGTGCCAGCAGGCCGGGTCCCACTAATAACTATGGCTACACCTTC.

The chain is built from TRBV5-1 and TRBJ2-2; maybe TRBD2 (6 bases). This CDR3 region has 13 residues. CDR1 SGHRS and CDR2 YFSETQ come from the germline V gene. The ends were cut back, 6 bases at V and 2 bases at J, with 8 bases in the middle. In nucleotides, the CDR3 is TGCGCCAGCAATAGCGGAAACACCGGGGAGCTGTTTTTT. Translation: CASNSGNTGELFF.

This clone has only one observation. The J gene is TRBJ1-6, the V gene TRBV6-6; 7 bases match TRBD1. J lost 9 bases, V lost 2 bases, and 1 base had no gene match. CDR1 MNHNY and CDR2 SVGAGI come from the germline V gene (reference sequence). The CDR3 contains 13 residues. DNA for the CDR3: TGTGCCAGCAGTTACCACAGGGGTTCACCCCTCCACTTT. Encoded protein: CASSYHRGSPLHF.

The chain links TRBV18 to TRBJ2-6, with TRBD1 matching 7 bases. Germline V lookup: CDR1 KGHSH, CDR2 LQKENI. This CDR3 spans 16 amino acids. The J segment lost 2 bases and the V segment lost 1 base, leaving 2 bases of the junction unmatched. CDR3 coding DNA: TGTGCCAGCTCACCACAACAGGGGACTGGGGCCAACGTCCTGACTTTC. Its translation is CASSPQQGTGANVLTF.

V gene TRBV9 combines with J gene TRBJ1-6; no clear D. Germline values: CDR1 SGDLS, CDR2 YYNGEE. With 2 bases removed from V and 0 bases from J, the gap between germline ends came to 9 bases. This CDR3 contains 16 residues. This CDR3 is CASSVGESSYNSPLHF. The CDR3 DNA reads TGTGCCAGCAGCGTCGGAGAGAGCTCCTATAATTCACCCCTCCACTTT.

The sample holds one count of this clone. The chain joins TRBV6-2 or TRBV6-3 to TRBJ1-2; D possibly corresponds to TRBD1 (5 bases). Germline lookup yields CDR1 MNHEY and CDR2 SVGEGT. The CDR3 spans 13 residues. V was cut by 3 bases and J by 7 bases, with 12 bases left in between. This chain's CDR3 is CASSYGAVGGYTF. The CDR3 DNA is TGTGCCAGCAGTTATGGGGCAGTCGGTGGCTACACCTTC.

CDR3 sequence: CASRPHRGGNSYNEQFF. Here the CDR3 DNA reads TGTGCCAGCAGACCTCACAGGGGCGGGAACTCCTACAATGAGCAGTTCTTC. The rearrangement uses TRBV7-4 and TRBJ2-1; weak D call: TRBD1 (7 bases). CDR1 SGHVT and CDR2 SQSDAQ come from the germline V gene. Trimming pared 6 bases from V and 0 bases from J, leaving 18 bases between. The length of the CDR3 is 17 residues.

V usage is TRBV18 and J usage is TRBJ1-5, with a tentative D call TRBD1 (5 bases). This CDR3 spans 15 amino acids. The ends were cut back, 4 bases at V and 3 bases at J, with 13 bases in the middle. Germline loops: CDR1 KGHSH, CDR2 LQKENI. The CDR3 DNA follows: TGTGCCAGCTCACGGGCTGGGGCGGTCAATCAGCCCCAGCATTTT. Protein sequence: CASSRAGAVNQPQHF.

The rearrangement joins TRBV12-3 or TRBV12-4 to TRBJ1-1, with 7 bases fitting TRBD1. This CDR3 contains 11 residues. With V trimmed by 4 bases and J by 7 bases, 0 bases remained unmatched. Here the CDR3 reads CASSYRGEAFF. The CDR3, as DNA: TGTGCCAGCAGTTACAGGGGTGAAGCTTTCTTT.

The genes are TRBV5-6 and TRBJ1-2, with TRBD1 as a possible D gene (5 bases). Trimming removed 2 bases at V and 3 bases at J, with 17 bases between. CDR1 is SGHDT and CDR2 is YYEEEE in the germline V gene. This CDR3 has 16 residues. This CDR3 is CASSFTGQGYYYGYTF. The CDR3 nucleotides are TGTGCCAGCAGCTTTACAGGACAAGGCTATTACTATGGCTACACCTTC. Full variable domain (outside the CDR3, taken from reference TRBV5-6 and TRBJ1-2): DAGVTQSPTHLIKTRGQQVTLRCSPKSGHDTVSWYQQALGQGPQFIFQYYEEEERQRGNFPDRFSGHQFPNYSSELNVNALLLGDSALYLCASSFTGQGYYYGYTFGSGTRLTVV.

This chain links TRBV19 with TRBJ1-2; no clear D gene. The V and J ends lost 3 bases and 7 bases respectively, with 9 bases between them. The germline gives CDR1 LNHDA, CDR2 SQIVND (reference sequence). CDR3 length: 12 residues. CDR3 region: CASSMGVSGYTF. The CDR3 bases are TGTGCCAGTAGTATGGGAGTGAGTGGCTACACCTTC.

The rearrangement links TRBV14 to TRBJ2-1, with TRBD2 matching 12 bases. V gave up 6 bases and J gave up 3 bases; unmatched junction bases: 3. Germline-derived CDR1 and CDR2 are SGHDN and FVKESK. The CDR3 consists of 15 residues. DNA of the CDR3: TGTGCCAGCAGGCGGACTAGCGGGGACTACAATGAGCAGTTCTTC. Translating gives CASRRTSGDYNEQFF.

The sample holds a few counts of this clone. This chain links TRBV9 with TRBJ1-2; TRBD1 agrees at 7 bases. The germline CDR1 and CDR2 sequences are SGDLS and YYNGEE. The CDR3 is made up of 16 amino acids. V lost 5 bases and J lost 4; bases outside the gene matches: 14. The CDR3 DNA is TGTGCCAGCAGTCCCCGGGGGCAGGGGGGATCCTATGGCTACACCTTC. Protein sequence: CASSPRGQGGSYGYTF.

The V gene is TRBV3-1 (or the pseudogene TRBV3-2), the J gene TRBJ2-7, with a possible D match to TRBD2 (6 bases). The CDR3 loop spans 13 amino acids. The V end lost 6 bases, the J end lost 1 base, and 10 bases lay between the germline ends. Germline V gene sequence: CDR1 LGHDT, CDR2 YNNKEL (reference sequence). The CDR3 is CASRSGSSYEQYF. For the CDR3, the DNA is TGTGCCAGCAGGTCCGGGAGTTCCTACGAGCAGTACTTC.

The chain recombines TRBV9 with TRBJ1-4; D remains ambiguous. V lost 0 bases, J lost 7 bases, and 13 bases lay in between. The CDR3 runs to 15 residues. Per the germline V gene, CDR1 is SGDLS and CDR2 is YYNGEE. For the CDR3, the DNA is TGTGCCAGCAGCGTAGTTGAGACTTTTGGTGAAAAACTGTTTTTT. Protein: CASSVVETFGEKLFF.

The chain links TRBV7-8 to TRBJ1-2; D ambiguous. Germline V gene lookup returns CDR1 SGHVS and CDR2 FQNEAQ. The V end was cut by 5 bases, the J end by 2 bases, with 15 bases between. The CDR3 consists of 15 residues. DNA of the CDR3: TGTGCCAGCAGCCCCTATATAAGGGAGAACTATGGCTACACCTTC. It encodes CASSPYIRENYGYTF. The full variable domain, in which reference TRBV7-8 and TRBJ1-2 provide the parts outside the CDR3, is GAGVSQSPRYKVAKRGQDVALRCDPISGHVSLFWYQQALGQGPEFLTYFQNEAQLDKSGLPSDRFFAERPEGSVSTLKIQRTQQEDSAVYLCASSPYIRENYGYTFGSGTRLTVV.

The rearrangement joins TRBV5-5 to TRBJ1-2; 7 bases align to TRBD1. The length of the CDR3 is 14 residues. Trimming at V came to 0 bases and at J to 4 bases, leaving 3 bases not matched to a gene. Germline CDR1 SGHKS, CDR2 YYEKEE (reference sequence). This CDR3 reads CASSLGQGGYGYTF. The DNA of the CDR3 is TGTGCCAGCAGCTTGGGACAGGGAGGCTATGGCTACACCTTC. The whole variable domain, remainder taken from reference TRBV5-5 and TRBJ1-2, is DAGVTQSPTHLIKTRGQQVTLRCSPISGHKSVSWYQQVLGQGPQFIFQYYEKEERGRGNFPDRFSARQFPNYSSELNVNALLLGDSALYLCASSLGQGGYGYTFGSGTRLTVV.

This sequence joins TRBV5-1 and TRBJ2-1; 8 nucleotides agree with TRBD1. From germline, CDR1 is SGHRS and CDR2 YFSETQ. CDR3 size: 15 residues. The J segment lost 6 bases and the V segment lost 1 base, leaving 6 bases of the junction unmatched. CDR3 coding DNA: TGCGCCAGCAGCTTGATTCAGGGGGCGAGCAATGAGCAGTTCTTC. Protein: CASSLIQGASNEQFF. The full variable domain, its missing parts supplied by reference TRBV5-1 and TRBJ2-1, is KAGVTQTPRYLIKTRGQQVTLSCSPISGHRSVSWYQQTPGQGLQFLFEYFSETQRNKGNFPGRFSGRQFSNSRSEMNVSTLELGDSALYLCASSLIQGASNEQFFGPGTRLTVL.

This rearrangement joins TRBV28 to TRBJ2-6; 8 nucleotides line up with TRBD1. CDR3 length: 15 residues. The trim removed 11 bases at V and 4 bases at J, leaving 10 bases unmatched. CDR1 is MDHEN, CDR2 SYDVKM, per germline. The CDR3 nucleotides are TGTGCCGCTACGCAGGGGGCTTCGGGGGCCAACGTCCTGACTTTC. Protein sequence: CAATQGASGANVLTF.

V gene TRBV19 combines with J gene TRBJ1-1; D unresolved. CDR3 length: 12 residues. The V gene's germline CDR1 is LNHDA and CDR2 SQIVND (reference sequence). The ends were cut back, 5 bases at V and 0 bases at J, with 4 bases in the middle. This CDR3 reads CASSRMNTEAFF. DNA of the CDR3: TGTGCCAGTAGTCGTATGAACACTGAAGCTTTCTTT.

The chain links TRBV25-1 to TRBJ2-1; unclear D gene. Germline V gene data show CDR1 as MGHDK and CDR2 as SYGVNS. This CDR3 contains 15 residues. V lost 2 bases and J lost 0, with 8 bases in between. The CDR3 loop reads CASSEPSGSYNEQFF. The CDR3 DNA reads TGTGCCAGCAGTGAACCGTCCGGCTCCTACAATGAGCAGTTCTTC.

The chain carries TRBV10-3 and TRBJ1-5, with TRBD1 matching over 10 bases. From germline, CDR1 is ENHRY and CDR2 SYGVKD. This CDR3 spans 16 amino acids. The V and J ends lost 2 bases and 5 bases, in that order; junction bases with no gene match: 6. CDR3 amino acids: CAISETGTGVHQPQHF. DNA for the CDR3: TGTGCCATCAGTGAGACCGGGACAGGGGTCCATCAGCCCCAGCATTTT.

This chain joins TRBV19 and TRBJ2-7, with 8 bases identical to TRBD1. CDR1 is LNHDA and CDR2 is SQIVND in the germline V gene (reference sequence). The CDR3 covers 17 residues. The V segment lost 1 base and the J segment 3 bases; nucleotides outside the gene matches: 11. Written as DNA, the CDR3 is TGTGCCAGTAGTATAGCTATTAGTGGGACAGGAATCTACGAGCAGTACTTC. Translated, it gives CASSIAISGTGIYEQYF. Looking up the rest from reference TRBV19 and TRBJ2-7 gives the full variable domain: DGGITQSPKYLFRKEGQNVTLSCEQNLNHDAMYWYRQDPGQGLRLIYYSQIVNDFQKGDIAEGYSVSREKKESFPLTVTSAQKNPTAFYLCASSIAISGTGIYEQYFGPGTRLTVT.

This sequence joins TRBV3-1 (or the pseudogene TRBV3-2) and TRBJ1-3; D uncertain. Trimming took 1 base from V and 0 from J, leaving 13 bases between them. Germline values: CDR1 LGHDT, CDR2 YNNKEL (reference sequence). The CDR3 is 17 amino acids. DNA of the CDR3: TGTGCCAGCAGCCAAGGCGGGCAGGTACTCTCTGGAAACACCATATATTTT. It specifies CASSQGGQVLSGNTIYF.

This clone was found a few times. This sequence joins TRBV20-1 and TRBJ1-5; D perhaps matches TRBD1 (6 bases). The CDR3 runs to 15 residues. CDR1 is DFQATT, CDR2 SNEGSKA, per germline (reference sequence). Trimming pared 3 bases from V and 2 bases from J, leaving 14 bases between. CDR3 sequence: CSASRGGRGNQPQHF. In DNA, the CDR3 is TGCAGTGCTAGTAGGGGGGGGCGCGGCAATCAGCCCCAGCATTTT.